The present TCR beta chain was sequenced within a study of identical twins (dated by TCRdb to 2015 to 2016). Regarding the research as a whole: TCR alpha and beta repertoires from monozygotic twins, unrelated adults of various ages and cord blood were deep-sequenced to test whether fetal clonotypes persist. To rule out contamination, the twin experiments were replicated at different times with different library preparation protocols.

Every donor was a healthy Caucasian. Using Miltenyi CD45RO+ enrichment and human naive T-cell isolation kits, memory (CD45RO+) and naive T cells were isolated from PBMC. Study-wide conclusions, independent of this receptor: Excess twin sharing in beta out-of-frame sequences was weaker because fewer shared sequences lowered the signal-to-noise ratio. Compared with coincidental sharing between unrelated individuals, out-of-frame TCR alpha sequences shared between twins had an excess of sequences with low generation probability. Because the same donors could not be followed over many years, the conclusions depended on cross-sectional statistical analysis. Abundant cord blood beta clonotypes had fewer insertions, young adult naive repertoires showed a similar but weaker trend, and memory repertoires showed no such trend. Zero-insertion analyses could be partly confounded by invariant T cells such as MAIT and iNKT, though diverse VJ usage argued against such confounding for most clonotypes. Recombination models systematically underestimated out-of-frame TCR alpha sharing in monozygotic twins but agreed with sharing between unrelated individuals.

CDR1 is given as LGHDT and CDR2 as YNNKEL, both from the germline V gene (reference sequence). The CDR3 covers 13 residues, taking in both the cysteine and the phenylalanine. Just the 39-base CDR3 DNA is kept, in frame starting at base 1. V was cut back by 4 bases and J by 5 bases, leaving a gap of 11 bases between them. This clonotype was seen repeatedly, ten times or more. Its recognized antigen is unknown. Base qualities were left out, and no much larger clone turns up one base away. The library was made by 5' RACE. Sequencing was carried out with an Illumina HiSeq 2000. A universal primer binding site was added through template switching, and the final cDNA carried a unique molecular identifier so that TCR cDNA molecules could be counted accurately. Specific primers in the conserved constant-segment region were used to synthesize first-strand cDNA for the TCR alpha and beta chains. To control for contamination, every cDNA library was double barcoded, receiving both a SMART-Mk sample barcode and Illumina barcodes. Two successive PCR steps introduced TruSeq adapter sequences along with Illumina sample barcodes. Sequencing of the TCR alpha and beta cDNA libraries was done on the Illumina HiSeq platform using custom primers. The authors' analysis ran thus. MiGEC was used to process raw reads and extract unique molecular identifiers, and MiXCR was used to find CDR3 positions. For each individual, recombination models were inferred using an EM algorithm with the repgenHMM and IGoR tools. Shared clonotype analysis was performed with the tcR package in R, normalizing sharing by the product of cloneset sizes. To study raw recombination without the effects of thymic and clonal selection, out-of-frame nonproductive sequences were analyzed. Clones were called with MiXCR by TCRdb after fastp trimmed the public reads at Q25, and only in-frame beta chains were retained. When rows share a CDR3 protein, they turn into one entry using the most common DNA and genes. TCRdb, rather than the study authors, made the V and J calls. The sample profile shows about 210,000 distinct CDR3 sequences; less than 10% of them were found once. The ten largest clones capture over 4.5% of the sample.

This sequence was found in a woman between 18 and 29 years old in good health. Recombination connected TRBV3-1 to TRBJ1-1, with the D segment identity uncertain. Sequences were obtained from memory (CD45RO+) T cells sorted from blood. The sample's cell subset or site label, decoded: CD45RO+ enriched T cells. The CDR3: CASSLRDYTEAFF. The nucleotide sequence reads TGTGCCAGCAGCCTGAGGGATTATACTGAAGCTTTCTTT. The reference TRBV3-1 and TRBJ1-1 proteins fill in what lies around the CDR3, so the full variable domain reads DTAVSQTPKYLVTQMGNDKSIKCEQNLGHDTMYWYKQDSKKFLKIMFSYNNKELIINETVPNRFSPKSPDKAHLNLHINSLELGDSAVYFCASSLRDYTEAFFGQGTRLTVV.